The 8 T cell receptor beta chains reported below all come from one sample, sequenced in a study of blood T cells in healthy people across ages. A J-beta primer mix and a sample-barcoded 5' primer were used in a second PCR of about 7 to 12 cycles. One entry per CDR3 protein results from TCRdb running MiXCR on the 5' RACE reads. The table shows hundreds of thousands of distinct CDR3 sequences, with roughly 20% occurring only once. Sequences were obtained from blood. The receptors originated from a man in his 70s in good health.

This clonotype was picked up a small number of times. V is TRBV20-1 and J is TRBJ2-2; TRBD2 matches 14 bases. V gave up 0 bases and J gave up 5 bases; unmatched junction bases: 2. Germline V gene data show CDR1 as DFQATT and CDR2 as SNEGSKA (reference sequence). CDR3 length equals 16 residues. As DNA, the CDR3 is TGCAGTGCTAGAGACCGGACTAGCGGGAGGACCGGGGAGCTGTTTTTT. As protein: CSARDRTSGRTGELFF.

This clonotype was observed a handful of times. The chain has TRBV7-2 and TRBJ2-5; D ambiguous. The better agreement between TRBJ2-7 and the DNA end casts doubt on the J call. The CDR3 totals 17 residues. From germline, CDR1 is SGHTA and CDR2 FQGNSA. The CDR3 is CASSLELIGSLSYEQYF. CDR3 nucleotide sequence: TGTGCCAGCAGCTTAGAGCTTATCGGGTCTCTATCCTACGAGCAGTACTTC.

This chain joins TRBV12-3 or TRBV12-4 and TRBJ1-2; no definite D call. This CDR3 comprises 13 residues. V was clipped by 2 bases and J by 4 bases, with 8 bases between them. The CDR3 DNA reads TGTGCCAGCAGTTTATCACTGACCTATGGCTACACCTTC. Its translation: CASSLSLTYGYTF.

This clonotype occurred many times. This chain links TRBV10-2 with TRBJ2-7; D not certain. V gave up 0 bases and J gave up 6 bases, with 3 bases separating them. The length of the CDR3 is 11 residues. From germline, CDR1 is WSHSY and CDR2 SAAADI. CDR3 region: CASSESREQYF. The CDR3 bases are TGCGCCAGCAGTGAGTCCCGCGAGCAGTACTTC.

This clonotype was seen a handful of times. This sequence joins TRBV5-6 and TRBJ2-1, with a tentative D call TRBD2 (5 bases). The V gene lost 4 bases and the J gene lost 0 bases, with 11 bases spanning the gap. The V gene's germline CDR1 is SGHDT and CDR2 YYEEEE. The CDR3 runs to 15 residues. In DNA, the CDR3 is TGTGCCAGCAGCCCCACTAGTAGCTCCTACAATGAGCAGTTCTTC. Encoded protein: CASSPTSSSYNEQFF.

In its sample, this clonotype was seen a few times. The chain employs TRBV5-1 and TRBJ2-2; D not certain. This CDR3 region has 17 residues. V lost 3 bases, J lost 4 bases, and 19 bases lay in between. Per germline, CDR1 SGHRS and CDR2 YFSETQ. CDR3 DNA sequence: TGCGCCAGCAGCTCCCCTTTAGGCGGACCGAGCACCGGGGAGCTGTTTTTT. Encoded protein: CASSSPLGGPSTGELFF.

This clonotype was seen at least ten times. This chain connects TRBV20-1 to TRBJ2-7; D ambiguous. There are 12 residues in the CDR3. Germline V gene sequence: CDR1 DFQATT, CDR2 SNEGSKA (reference sequence). Trimming took off 3 bases at V and 3 bases at J, with 9 bases between the two ends. The CDR3 loop reads CSARSHFYEQYF. The DNA for the CDR3 is TGCAGTGCTAGGAGTCATTTCTACGAGCAGTACTTC.

This clonotype was recorded many times. The rearrangement uses TRBV15 and TRBJ2-1; a weak D match, TRBD2 (5 bases). The germline V gene has CDR1 LNHNV and CDR2 YYDKDF (reference sequence). The CDR3 is 15 residues long. Trimming cost V 1 base and J 3 bases, with 10 bases left between them. The CDR3 sequence: CATSRAGSSYNEQFF. The CDR3 nucleotides are TGTGCCACCAGCAGAGCGGGGAGCAGCTACAATGAGCAGTTCTTC.